The rows below give T cell receptor beta chains drawn from one sample of a study of T-cell memory formation after mild COVID-19. MiXCR, run by TCRdb on the 5' RACE reads, gives a single entry per CDR3 protein. The data contain over 130,000 distinct CDR3 sequences, about 14% of them singletons. The sequencing sample was made of PBMCs or a T cell subset sorted from them (not recorded which). These receptors all come from an adult woman who had mild COVID-19 (a few samples of this study predate the infection). Cell type and time point are not known. CDR3s include the opening cysteine and the closing phenylalanine or tryptophan. Each record gives: clone size, V gene, CDR3 protein. The size of a clone is reported for some rows only, either as once, few or many, or as a class for expanded clones.

.	TRBV5-1	CASSLAGDQPQHF
few	TRBV20-1	CSARRTSGIIEQYF
few	TRBV15	CATKTRTDTQYF
.	TRBV6-5	CASTHLDRASNYGYTF
once	TRBV7-3	CASSLNHRRNGYTF
.	TRBV6-6	CASSVGGELFF
.	TRBV5-1	CASSLSSGATYEQYF
many	TRBV4-1	CASSQGSGADHF
.	TRBV4-1	CASSQEAEASYEQYF
.	TRBV6-5	CASRLHSGLAGEYNEQFF
.	TRBV20-1	CRANFGGNTEAFF
few	TRBV18	CASSSIIRVNTQYF
few	TRBV20-1	CSATPRTASTDTQYF
.	TRBV7-9	CASSPPRTYEQYF
few	TRBV7-9	CASSTALAGERRNEQYF
few	TRBV9	CASSVRSDEQFF
.	TRBV9	CASSVYKNGHTEAFF
few	TRBV4-1	CASSHLGQGAWYTEAFF
.	TRBV7-3	CASSLAGPYEQYF
.	TRBV5-1	CASSLTGTLSTDTQYF
.	TRBV27	CASSFSGQGLWGYTF
few	TRBV9	CASSPGQGGEKLFF
few	TRBV9	CASSTGTTLEQFF
.	TRBV3-1	CASSQDRGPERNYGYTF
.	TRBV5-6	CASSLWTHYEQYF
few	TRBV2	CASSSGLSYEQYF
.	TRBV24-1	CATSGYGGPDTQYF
.	TRBV7-2	CASSLFGQTTYEQYF
.	TRBV29-1	CSVELAFQETQYF
few	TRBV20-1	CSARNPGTPTYEQYF
few	TRBV29-1	CSVEWAGTYEQYF
.	TRBV27	CASSLDRLNTEAFF
many	TRBV15	CATSREEGSSGGIKTQYF
few	TRBV6-5	CASSRSPAGTGELFF
.	TRBV6-5	CASSPTENTEAFF
.	TRBV5-4	CASSLDLAGQETQYF
few	TRBV11-2	CASSLAHRLAGSPYNEQFF
.	TRBV2	CSSPPRGHGAVNEQFF
many	TRBV29-1	CSVGRVGVWADTQYF
.	TRBV5-6	CASSSDGTPEPYEQYF
.	TRBV7-2	CASSLGTSGRRTDTQYF
many	TRBV4-2	CASSQDTIQETQYF
few	TRBV4-1	CASSQDTGTGNYGYTF
once	TRBV24-1	CATSDSGRGSYEQYF
.	TRBV5-6	CASSSGRTDNEKLFF
.	TRBV15	CATSIERSSGANVLTF
few	TRBV7-9	CASSPAEGDYNEQFF
few	TRBV7-9	CASSTQGSSTDTQYF
few	TRBV27	CASRSTARGNEKLFF
few	TRBV29-1	CSARGLVGEQYF
few	TRBV20-1	CSAQRVETNYGYTF
few	TRBV7-3	CASSSGSLAGGPGGELFF
.	TRBV7-8	CASSQGLAGGLSYEQYF
few	TRBV4-1	CASSQSTVTEAFF
few	TRBV6-2/TRBV6-3	CASEAGGPISTDTQYF
few	TRBV5-1	CASSFWSAGSSYEQYF
.	TRBV7-9	CASSPRDRVYEQYF
.	TRBV7-2	CASSLVQGAEEQFF
few	TRBV15	CATSRDRRGGQGGYEQFF
few	TRBV27	CASREGSNYGYTF